This entry lists 6 T cell receptor beta chains sequenced from one sample in a study of T cells in Graves' hyperthyroidism and ophthalmopathy. RNA transcripts gave rise to amplified TCR beta CDR3 regions. First-round RT-PCR of the TCR CDR3 relied on the HTBI primer set. A single record per CDR3 protein comes from TCRdb applying MiXCR to the multiplex PCR reads. The data hold roughly 500,000 distinct CDR3 sequences, with less than 25% observed a single time. The specimen sequenced was blood. These receptor sequences come from a woman in her sixties or seventies with Graves' ophthalmopathy.

On this clonotype itself: A single base separates this from a much larger clone, so it may be a read error. This chain connects TRBV7-3 to TRBJ2-3, with 10 bases aligning to TRBD1. CDR1 is SGHTA and CDR2 is FQGTGA in the germline V gene. V shed 8 bases, J shed 4 bases, and the junction held 6 bases outside the gene matches. The CDR3 loop spans 14 amino acids. CDR3 in DNA: TGTGCCAGCGGCACTGGGACAGGGGCAGATACGCAGTATTTT. Encoded protein: CASGTGTGADTQYF.

This clonotype occurred many times. CDR3 amino acids: CASSPLAGVRNEQYF. CDR3 nucleotide sequence: TGTGCCAGCAGTCCCTTAGCGGGAGTGAGGAACGAGCAGTACTTC. V usage is TRBV28 and J usage is TRBJ2-7, with TRBD2 identical over 9 bases. V gave up 5 bases and J gave up 5 bases; unmatched junction bases: 10. Germline V gene sequence: CDR1 MDHEN, CDR2 SYDVKM. The CDR3 extends over 15 amino acids.

A word on this clonotype: One junction end does not reproduce the germline sequence, and a read error may be involved. V usage is TRBV5-1 and J usage is TRBJ2-3; 7 bases agree with TRBD2. Germline V gene data show CDR1 as SGHRS and CDR2 as YFSETQ. The CDR3 length is 15 residues. This CDR3 is CASSVGGLVADTQYF. DNA for the CDR3: TGTGCCAGCAGCGTAGGTGGACTAGTCGCAGATACGCAGTATTTT. The variable domain in full, with the rest retrieved from reference TRBV5-1 and TRBJ2-3, is KAGVTQTPRYLIKTRGQQVTLSCSPISGHRSVSWYQQTPGQGLQFLFEYFSETQRNKGNFPGRFSGRQFSNSRSEMNVSTLELGDSALYLCASSVGGLVADTQYFGPGTRLTVL.

This rearrangement joins TRBV25-1 to TRBJ2-1; 7 bases map to TRBD1. V dropped 3 bases and J dropped 2; count of bases not matched to a gene: 7. Per germline, CDR1 MGHDK and CDR2 SYGVNS. CDR3 size: 16 residues. CDR3 residues: CASSDSRDSPYNEQFF. For the CDR3, the DNA is TGTGCCAGCAGTGACTCCCGGGACAGTCCCTACAATGAGCAGTTCTTC.

This clonotype was counted between two and nine times. This rearrangement joins TRBV9 to TRBJ2-5; possibly TRBD1 for D (6 bases). The V end lost 3 bases, the J end lost 2 bases, and 11 bases lay between the germline ends. CDR1 is SGDLS, CDR2 YYNGEE, per germline. The CDR3 length is 14 residues. The CDR3 sequence: CASSGGQLQETQYF. The CDR3 DNA sequence: TGTGCCAGCAGCGGGGGACAACTACAAGAGACCCAGTACTTC.

V is TRBV7-2 and J is TRBJ2-1; D call uncertain. V lost 6 bases and J lost 5, with 11 bases in between. The CDR3 extends over 13 amino acids. Looked up from germline, CDR1 is SGHTA and CDR2 is FQGNSA. The CDR3 here is CASRPGSHNEQFF. The DNA of the CDR3 is TGTGCCAGCAGACCGGGCTCTCACAATGAGCAGTTCTTC.